The 7 T cell receptor beta chains presented below share a single source sample, sequenced in a study of blood T cell repertoires in COVID-19. Generated by immunoSEQ multiplex PCR, the TCRdb table keeps only in-frame clones and is missing some. The sample lists approximately 90,000 clones, approximately 86% seen once, with roughly 6.5% in the top ten. The sequenced sample was peripheral blood. The source is a man aged 55 to 70 with acute or convalescent COVID-19.

This chain links TRBV19 with TRBJ1-4; possibly TRBD1 for D (6 bases). V lost 1 base and J 2 bases, leaving 8 bases between the germline ends. The CDR3 consists of 15 residues. Germline V gene sequence: CDR1 LNHDA, CDR2 SQIVND (reference sequence). CDR3 DNA: TGTGCCAGTAGTATAGGGGGGCATACTAATGAAAAACTGTTTTTT. As protein: CASSIGGHTNEKLFF.

This chain joins TRBV10-3 and TRBJ1-2; 7 nucleotides match TRBD1. Germline V gene sequence: CDR1 ENHRY, CDR2 SYGVKD. This CDR3 contains 16 residues. Losses at the gene ends were 5 bases for V and 0 bases for J; bases not matched to a gene: 9. As DNA, the CDR3 is TGTGCCATCAGTACTGACAGGGCAGCTGCTAACTATGGCTACACCTTC. Protein sequence: CAISTDRAAANYGYTF.

The rearrangement links TRBV6-1 to TRBJ2-3; 16 positions match TRBD2. The junction had 2 bases not matched to a gene; V was cut back by 0 bases and J by 5 bases. The CDR3 is made up of 17 amino acids. Germline V lookup: CDR1 MNHNS, CDR2 SASEGT. Here the CDR3 DNA reads TGTGCCAGCAGTGAAGCGGGACTAGCGGGAGGGATAGATACGCAGTATTTT. This translates into CASSEAGLAGGIDTQYF.

The chain links TRBV5-4 to TRBJ2-2, with 9 bases identical to TRBD1. Germline loops: CDR1 SGHNT, CDR2 YYREEE (reference sequence). J gave up 4 bases and V 4 bases, and 5 bases lay outside the gene matches. The CDR3 is made up of 15 amino acids. CDR3 sequence: CASSTGTGSTGELFF. In DNA form, the CDR3 reads TGTGCCAGCAGCACAGGGACAGGGAGCACCGGGGAGCTGTTTTTT. The variable domain in full, completed from reference TRBV5-4 and TRBJ2-2, reads ETGVTQSPTHLIKTRGQQVTLRCSSQSGHNTVSWYQQALGQGPQFIFQYYREEENGRGNFPPRFSGLQFPNYSSELNVNALELDDSALYLCASSTGTGSTGELFFGEGSRLTVL.

V gene TRBV7-9 combines with J gene TRBJ1-4; 7 bases fit TRBD1. The V segment lost 5 bases and the J segment 5 bases; nucleotides outside the gene matches: 14. The CDR3 spans 17 residues. CDR1 is SEHNR, CDR2 FQNEAQ, per germline (reference sequence). CDR3 nucleotide sequence: TGTGCCAGCAGCCTAACACTACAGGGGATCTTCAATGAAAAACTGTTTTTT. Protein product: CASSLTLQGIFNEKLFF.

The V gene is TRBV9, the J gene TRBJ2-2, with 9 bases aligning to TRBD2. Germline trimming cut 6 bases from V and 4 bases from J; bases unmatched to any gene: 13. CDR3 size: 17 residues. Germline-derived CDR1 and CDR2 are SGDLS and YYNGEE. CDR3 nucleotides: TGTGCCAGCACCGCGTATGCGGGAGGGCCCGGCACCGGGGAGCTGTTTTTT. Amino acids: CASTAYAGGPGTGELFF.

This rearrangement joins TRBV6-5 to TRBJ1-1, with D maybe TRBD1 (5 bases). The CDR3 has 13 amino acids. V lost 7 bases, J lost 4 bases, and 13 bases lay in between. Germline assignment: CDR1 MNHEY and CDR2 SVGAGI. The CDR3, as DNA: TGTGCCAGCAATTCGGGGGGGATCACTGAAGCTTTCTTT. This sequence encodes CASNSGGITEAFF.